This is a list of T cell receptor beta chains from one sample in a study of blood T cell repertoires in COVID-19. The data were produced by immunoSEQ multiplex PCR, yet TCRdb's version contains in-frame clones alone and is incomplete. Among tens of thousands of clones listed, around 84% were seen once. The material sequenced was peripheral blood. These receptor sequences come from a human donor with acute or convalescent COVID-19. The donor label of this sample is uncertain. Both conserved end residues are part of each CDR3. D genes are given only for firm matches. The size entry is marked missing in some rows and otherwise reads once, few, many or a size class.

D	V	size	J	CDR3	DNA
-	TRBV7-9	-	TRBJ1-1	CASSQGGVSTEAFF	TGTGCCAGCAGCCAGGGAGGGGTAAGCACTGAAGCTTTCTTT
TRBD1	TRBV5-1	-	TRBJ1-1	CASSPGDRVVTEAFF	TGCGCCAGCAGCCCGGGGGACAGGGTGGTCACTGAAGCTTTCTTT
TRBD1	TRBV4-1	-	TRBJ2-7	CASSQATGDSYEQYF	TGCGCCAGCAGCCAAGCGACAGGGGACTCCTACGAGCAGTACTTC
TRBD2	TRBV7-2	-	TRBJ2-3	CASSERTRDTDTQYF	TGTGCCAGCAGCGAAAGGACTAGGGACACAGATACGCAGTATTTT
TRBD2	TRBV9	-	TRBJ2-3	CASSFLLHTSGRIGDTDTQYF	TGTGCCAGCAGCTTTTTACTCCATACTAGCGGGAGGATAGGGGACACAGATACGCAGTATTTT
-	TRBV6-2/TRBV6-3	-	TRBJ2-3	CASSPQLEGTDTQYF	TGTGCCAGCAGCCCCCAGCTAGAGGGTACAGATACGCAGTATTTT
-	TRBV7-2	-	TRBJ1-6	CASSAPRARSPLHF	TGTGCCAGCAGCGCCCCCAGGGCTCGGTCACCCCTCCACTTT
TRBD1	TRBV28	-	TRBJ1-5	CASSFNRGRDQPQHF	TGTGCCAGCAGTTTTAACAGGGGGAGAGATCAGCCCCAGCATTTT
-	TRBV7-8	-	TRBJ1-6	CASSPNSDTTFNSPLHF	TGTGCCAGCAGCCCCAACTCCGACACCACCTTTAATTCACCCCTCCACTTT
-	TRBV29-1	-	TRBJ1-1	CSVEWGQNTEAFF	TGCAGCGTTGAATGGGGGCAGAACACTGAAGCTTTCTTT
-	TRBV29-1	-	TRBJ2-1	CSVGGVSPAGYSNEQFF	TGCAGCGTGGGGGGAGTCTCTCCAGCGGGTTACTCCAATGAGCAGTTCTTC
-	TRBV11-2	-	TRBJ2-1	CASSSQGPHNEQFF	TGTGCCAGCAGCTCCCAGGGCCCCCACAATGAGCAGTTCTTC
TRBD1	TRBV4-2	-	TRBJ2-7	CASSHSGQIYEQYF	TGTGCCAGCAGCCACTCGGGACAGATATACGAGCAGTACTTC
-	TRBV7-2	-	TRBJ2-3	CASSFTSGLTDTQYF	TGTGCCAGCAGCTTCACGAGCGGTCTCACAGATACGCAGTATTTT
-	TRBV9	medium-sized	TRBJ2-1	CASSPPTGSLYNEQFF	TGTGCCAGCAGCCCCCCCACAGGATCCCTGTACAATGAGCAGTTCTTC
-	TRBV27	-	TRBJ2-5	CASRKQVQETQYF	TGTGCCAGCAGGAAACAGGTTCAAGAGACCCAGTACTTC
-	TRBV6-7	-	TRBJ1-5	CARGRVGNQPQHF	TGTGCCAGAGGGAGGGTAGGGAATCAGCCCCAGCATTTT
TRBD2	TRBV29-1	-	TRBJ2-3	CSVGEASGLRGTDTQYF	TGCAGCGTTGGAGAGGCTAGCGGGCTGAGAGGCACAGATACGCAGTATTTT
-	TRBV28	-	TRBJ1-4	CASTRTTNEKLFF	TGTGCCAGCACTAGAACAACTAATGAAAAACTGTTTTTT
-	TRBV28	few	TRBJ2-1	CASSSSLYNEQFF	TGTGCCAGCAGTTCCTCGTTATACAATGAGCAGTTCTTC
-	TRBV6-5	-	TRBJ2-5	CASTPRTGETQYF	TGTGCCAGCACCCCAAGGACGGGGGAGACCCAGTACTTC
TRBD1	TRBV10-3	-	TRBJ1-5	CAISASSGQGANQPQHF	TGTGCCATCAGTGCCTCATCGGGACAGGGGGCGAATCAGCCCCAGCATTTT
-	TRBV5-1	-	TRBJ1-1	CASSLGEVNTEAFF	TGCGCCAGCAGCCTCGGAGAGGTGAACACTGAAGCTTTCTTT
TRBD2	TRBV11-2	-	TRBJ2-1	CASSYSGGDYNEQFF	TGTGCCAGCAGCTATAGCGGGGGGGATTACAATGAGCAGTTCTTC
TRBD1	TRBV28	-	TRBJ1-5	CASSSTGGRRNQPQHF	TGTGCCAGCAGTTCGACAGGGGGCCGGAGGAATCAGCCCCAGCATTTT
-	TRBV5-1	-	TRBJ2-2	CASSLGLAGELFF	TGCGCCAGCAGCTTGGGCTTGGCGGGAGAGCTGTTTTTT
TRBD2	TRBV6-5	-	TRBJ2-7	CASKRASGSKNEQYF	TGTGCCTCCAAGAGGGCTAGCGGGAGTAAAAACGAGCAGTACTTC
TRBD1	TRBV18	-	TRBJ1-1	CASSRGTGGNTEAFF	TGTGCCAGCTCACGTGGGACAGGGGGGAACACTGAAGCTTTCTTT
TRBD1	TRBV30	-	TRBJ2-5	CAWSTGGQETQYF	TGTGCCTGGAGCACAGGGGGCCAAGAGACCCAGTACTTC
TRBD2	TRBV7-9	-	TRBJ2-1	CASSLWLAGTSSYNEQFF	TGTGCCAGCAGCTTGTGGCTAGCGGGCACTTCTTCCTACAATGAGCAGTTCTTC
-	TRBV27	-	TRBJ2-3	CASRGLGQYRDTQYF	TGTGCCAGCAGGGGTTTGGGGCAGTACCGAGATACGCAGTATTTT
TRBD2	TRBV18	-	TRBJ2-3	CASSRGTSGTWTDTQYF	TGTGCCAGCTCACGGGGGACTAGCGGGACCTGGACAGATACGCAGTATTTT
-	TRBV27	few	TRBJ1-1	CASSDSPWQTNTEAFF	TGTGCCAGCAGTGACTCGCCATGGCAGACGAACACTGAAGCTTTCTTT
-	TRBV19	-	TRBJ1-5	CASRGFNIGGNQPQHF	TGTGCCAGTAGAGGGTTCAACATCGGGGGCAATCAGCCCCAGCATTTT
-	TRBV12-3/TRBV12-4	-	TRBJ2-7	CASSQTSEQYF	TGTGCCAGCAGTCAGACTTCCGAGCAGTACTTC
-	TRBV27	-	TRBJ1-1	CASSLSLTQNTEAFF	TGTGCCAGCAGTTTATCCCTAACCCAAAACACTGAAGCTTTCTTT
-	TRBV2	-	TRBJ2-3	CASSKGQSSTDTQYF	TGTGCCAGCTCTAAGGGGCAGAGTAGCACAGATACGCAGTATTTT
-	TRBV20-1	-	TRBJ1-4	CSASLGSGTRNEKLFF	TGCAGTGCTAGTTTAGGGTCCGGGACACGTAATGAAAAACTGTTTTTT
TRBD1	TRBV12-3/TRBV12-4	-	TRBJ2-7	CASSSGGVNEQYF	TGTGCCAGCAGTTCAGGGGGCGTCAACGAGCAGTACTTC
-	TRBV27	-	TRBJ1-5	CASSIWGGQPQHF	TGTGCCAGCAGTATTTGGGGCGGACAGCCCCAGCATTTT
TRBD1	TRBV10-3	-	TRBJ1-1	CAIRGQGQNTEAFF	TGTGCCATCAGGGGACAGGGACAAAACACTGAAGCTTTCTTT
-	TRBV10-3	-	TRBJ1-2	CAISEWMREEGYTF	TGTGCCATCAGTGAGTGGATGAGGGAGGAGGGCTACACCTTC
-	TRBV5-1	-	TRBJ1-5	CASSLGGSNQPQHF	TGCGCCAGCAGCTTGGGAGGGTCCAATCAGCCCCAGCATTTT
TRBD1	TRBV15	few	TRBJ1-3	CATSRGQGSGNTIYF	TGTGCCACCAGCAGGGGACAGGGCTCTGGAAACACCATATATTTT
-	TRBV18	-	TRBJ2-2	CATQRTENTGELFF	TGTGCCACCCAACGGACAGAAAACACCGGGGAGCTGTTTTTT
TRBD2	TRBV6-6	-	TRBJ2-3	CASSTGPAGIDTQYF	TGTGCCAGCAGTACCGGCCCAGCGGGGATAGATACGCAGTATTTT
TRBD2	TRBV28	-	TRBJ2-7	CASSTSGGAYEQYF	TGTGCCAGCAGTACTAGCGGGGGGGCCTACGAGCAGTACTTC
TRBD2	TRBV19	-	TRBJ2-2	CASKEAGANTGELFF	TGTGCCAGTAAGGAAGCGGGAGCGAACACCGGGGAGCTGTTTTTT
TRBD1	TRBV7-3	-	TRBJ2-5	CASSLTGSQETQYF	TGTGCCAGCAGCCTGACAGGGTCCCAAGAGACCCAGTACTTC
-	TRBV3-1/TRBV3-2	-	TRBJ1-6	CASSQGSSYNSPLHF	TGTGCCAGCAGCCAAGGCAGCTCCTATAATTCACCCCTCCACTTT
-	TRBV7-9	-	TRBJ1-5	CASSVQGSQPQHF	TGTGCCAGCAGCGTACAGGGCTCCCAGCCCCAGCATTTT
TRBD2	TRBV2	-	TRBJ2-1	CASSVAGGFNEQFF	TGTGCCAGCAGTGTAGCGGGAGGCTTCAATGAGCAGTTCTTC